The clone carrying this T cell receptor beta chain was seen many times. What it binds is not known. Template switching added a universal primer site; cDNA carried unique molecular identifiers. TCRdb independently ran MiXCR on the 5' RACE reads; one entry per CDR3 protein. The sample gives roughly 630,000 distinct CDR3 sequences, just over 7% of which show up once; roughly 1.6% is in the top ten. This sample is drawn from a study of identical twins. The study, taken as a whole, reports: There is a chance that invariant MAIT and iNKT cells partially muddied zero-insertion analyses.

This sample was also put to use in a study of yellow fever vaccine responses in identical twins. That source reports: Twin vaccine T cell responses reportedly seemed partly convergent, partly personalized.

The receptor was isolated from a young woman in good health. The sequenced sample consisted of PBMCs.

The CDR3 is CSVEDPAGDRLNIQYF. In nucleotides, the CDR3 is TGCAGCGTTGAAGATCCGGCAGGGGATAGACTAAACATTCAGTACTTC. This chain links TRBV29-1 with TRBJ2-4; D may be TRBD1 (6 bases). This CDR3 spans 16 amino acids. Trimming removed 0 bases from V and 6 bases from J, with 18 bases in between. Germline assignment: CDR1 SQVTM and CDR2 ANQGSEA.